Following are 26 T cell receptor beta chains from one sample sequenced in a study of molecular identifiers for immune sequencing clone quantification. TCRdb re-derived calls from the PCR reads in MiXCR, one entry per CDR3 protein. Of tens of thousands of distinct CDR3 sequences in the sample, roughly 21% were seen once. Specimen: naive CD8+ T cells from blood, with Jurkat cell RNA spiked in. The subset here: FACS-sorted CD8+CD4-CCR7+CD45RA+ naive T cells. The source of these receptors is a human donor in good health. Some libraries in this study had Jurkat cell RNA spiked in.

This clonotype was counted many times. The CDR3 is CASSYGQGQAGELFF. CDR3 coding DNA: TGTGCCAGCAGTTATGGACAGGGTCAGGCCGGGGAGCTGTTTTTT. The gene calls are TRBV6-2 or TRBV6-3 and TRBJ2-2, with 8 bases lining up with TRBD1. The CDR3 loop spans 15 amino acids. J gave up 6 bases and V 3 bases, and 6 bases lay outside the gene matches. Germline CDR1 MNHEY, CDR2 SVGEGT.

This clonotype appeared a single time. The chain links TRBV19 to TRBJ2-5; TRBD1 aligns across 10 bases. Germline-derived CDR1 and CDR2 are LNHDA and SQIVND (reference sequence). The CDR3 sequence is 16 residues long. J was trimmed by 2 bases and V by 4 bases; bases with no gene match: 7. The CDR3 DNA reads TGTGCCAGTAGTAACGCCGACAGGGGGCCACAAGAGACCCAGTACTTC. This encodes CASSNADRGPQETQYF.

This clonotype was found many times. The genes are TRBV30 and TRBJ2-2; D remains unclear. CDR1 and CDR2 from the germline V gene are GTSNPN and SVGIG (reference sequence). Trimming stripped 3 bases from V and 5 bases from J, with 7 bases between. The length of the CDR3 is 12 residues. CDR3 protein: CAWRETTGELFF. Here the CDR3 DNA reads TGTGCCTGGAGGGAGACGACCGGGGAGCTGTTTTTT.

This clonotype occurred many times. CDR3 sequence reads: CASTRGGDGTQYF. CDR3 coding DNA: TGTGCCAGCACCCGAGGCGGGGATGGCACCCAGTACTTC. The rearrangement uses TRBV11-2 and TRBJ2-5, with D perhaps matching TRBD2 (6 bases). V lost 7 bases, J lost 8 bases, and 17 bases lay in between. Germline CDR1 and CDR2: SGHAT and FQNNGV. The CDR3 contains 13 residues.

This clonotype showed up many times. The chain links TRBV6-5 to TRBJ2-3; 9 positions match TRBD2. There are 16 residues in the CDR3. V shed 3 bases and J 3 bases; nucleotides not matched to a gene: 7. Germline V gene data show CDR1 as MNHEY and CDR2 as SVGAGI. CDR3 region: CASSYLAGGDTDTQYF. The DNA for the CDR3 is TGTGCCAGCAGTTATTTGGCGGGAGGGGATACAGATACGCAGTATTTT.

This clonotype was seen ten or more times. A read error may account for a junction end that differs from germline. V usage is TRBV27 and J usage is TRBJ2-7, with 13 bases aligning to TRBD2. Germline CDR1 reads MNHEY; CDR2 reads SMNVEV (reference sequence). The CDR3 runs to 15 residues. CDR3 in DNA: TGTGCCTGCAGTTTACATCTCGGACTAGCGGGAGAGCTTGACTTC. This encodes CACSLHLGLAGELDF.

The rearrangement uses TRBV7-9 and TRBJ1-1, with 7 bases aligning to TRBD1. V trimming: 1 base; J trimming: 1 base; junction bases outside the gene matches: 9. Per the germline V gene, CDR1 is SEHNR and CDR2 is FQNEAQ (reference sequence). This CDR3 has 17 amino acids. CDR3 amino acids: CASSLVGTEFKNTEAFF. The CDR3 region has the DNA TGTGCCAGCAGCTTAGTCGGGACAGAATTTAAGAACACTGAAGCTTTCTTT.

By its share, this clonotype is medium-sized. The chain has TRBV28 and TRBJ2-7; D gene unclear. Germline lookup yields CDR1 MDHEN and CDR2 SYDVKM. V was clipped by 6 bases and J by 4 bases, with 7 bases between them. CDR3 size: 11 residues. Written as DNA, the CDR3 is TGTGCCAGCAGCCCCGGTTACGAGCAGTACTTC. Translating gives CASSPGYEQYF.

This clonotype is a singleton in its sample. The rearrangement links TRBV4-1 to TRBJ1-5; 7 bases fit TRBD1. The CDR3 totals 14 residues. V lost 4 bases to trimming and J lost 4 bases; unmatched junction nucleotides: 4. CDR1 is MGHRA and CDR2 is YSYEKL in the germline V gene. The DNA of the CDR3 is TGCGCCAGCAGCCTCGGACAGGAAAATCAGCCCCAGCATTTT. This sequence encodes CASSLGQENQPQHF.

This clonotype was seen many times. The J gene is TRBJ2-2, the V gene TRBV29-1; 9 bases map to TRBD2. This CDR3 contains 15 residues. CDR1 SQVTM and CDR2 ANQGSEA come from the germline V gene. V was clipped by 6 bases and J by 0 bases; unmatched bases: 5. CDR3 coding DNA: TGCAGCGTCGCTAGACTAGCGGCGAACACCGGGGAGCTGTTTTTT. Encoded protein: CSVARLAANTGELFF.

This clonotype was observed many times. The rearrangement uses TRBV30 and TRBJ2-7; D call uncertain. The CDR3 runs 13 residues. The V end was cut by 2 bases, the J end by 3 bases, with 11 bases between. The V gene's germline CDR1 is GTSNPN and CDR2 SVGIG (reference sequence). CDR3 nucleotides: TGTGCCTGGAGTTTCGCAGGCGGCTACGAGCAGTACTTC. Encoded protein: CAWSFAGGYEQYF.

At least ten counts were recorded for this clonotype. The V gene is TRBV6-1, the J gene TRBJ2-7; the D is unclear. CDR3 size: 15 residues. Germline-derived CDR1 and CDR2 are MNHNS and SASEGT. V was pared by 4 bases and J by 2 bases, with 15 bases between. CDR3 protein: CASSAPTEGTYEQYF. The DNA for the CDR3 is TGTGCCAGCAGTGCCCCGACGGAAGGAACCTACGAGCAGTACTTC.

The chain combines TRBV7-2 with TRBJ2-7; D is ambiguous. The CDR3 sequence is 13 residues long. The V end lost 5 bases, the J end lost 0 bases, and 8 bases lay between the germline ends. In germline, CDR1 is SGHTA, CDR2 FQGNSA. CDR3 nucleotides: TGTGCCAGCAGCCCCCACAGCTCCTACGAGCAGTACTTC. Encoded protein: CASSPHSSYEQYF.

This clonotype was recorded once. The CDR3 ends on some other residue instead of the conserved phenylalanine or tryptophan, so this is likely a read error. V is TRBV14 and J is TRBJ2-7; 7 bases agree with TRBD2. The CDR3 is made up of 17 amino acids. V gave up 3 bases and J gave up 2 bases; unmatched junction bases: 13. CDR1 and CDR2 from the germline V gene are SGHDN and FVKESK. The CDR3 DNA is TGTGCCAGCAGCCAGGTGCCACGCGGGGGTGGGCCCTACGAGCAGTACCTC. This gives the protein CASSQVPRGGGPYEQYL.

Here the CDR3 reads CASSQDPSGASYNEQFF. CDR3 in DNA: TGTGCCAGCAGCCAAGATCCTAGCGGAGCCTCCTACAATGAGCAGTTCTTC. The chain has TRBV4-2 and TRBJ2-1; 7 nucleotides align to TRBD2. The V and J ends lost 0 bases and 0 bases, in that order; junction bases with no gene match: 5. The CDR3 consists of 17 residues. CDR1 is LGHNA and CDR2 is YNFKEQ in the germline V gene.

This clonotype was counted ten times or more. The gene calls are TRBV23-1 and TRBJ2-3; TRBD2 aligns across 9 bases. TRBV23-1 is filed as an ORF, its function uncertain. CDR3 length equals 16 residues. Trimming took 4 bases from V and 2 from J; bases not matched to a gene: 7. The CDR3 sequence: CASSPEAGGTTDTQYF. DNA for the CDR3: TGCGCCAGCAGTCCCGAAGCGGGGGGAACCACAGATACGCAGTATTTT.

The table lists this clonotype with many counts. V usage is TRBV24-1 and J usage is TRBJ2-1; D is undetermined. This CDR3 is built from 11 residues. Germline CDR1 KGHDR, CDR2 SFDVKD. V was clipped by 4 bases and J by 5 bases, with 2 bases between them. CDR3 in DNA: TGTGCCACCAGTGACCACAATGAGCAGTTCTTC. Translated: CATSDHNEQFF.

This clonotype was seen at least ten times. The chain uses TRBV20-1 and TRBJ2-1, with 10 bases matching TRBD1. Germline CDR1 reads DFQATT; CDR2 reads SNEGSKA (reference sequence). The length of the CDR3 is 15 residues. V trimming: 4 bases; J trimming: 4 bases; junction bases outside the gene matches: 7. CDR3 region: CSAKKTGGNYNEQFF. In nucleotides, the CDR3 is TGCAGTGCTAAGAAGACAGGGGGCAATTACAATGAGCAGTTCTTC.

This clonotype was seen repeatedly, ten times or more. The rearrangement joins TRBV12-3 or TRBV12-4 to TRBJ2-5; D tentatively fits TRBD1 or TRBD2 (6 bases each). The CDR3 loop spans 14 amino acids. V dropped 1 base and J dropped 5 bases, with 11 bases sitting between them. The chain's CDR3 is CASSLEGGRETQYF. CDR3 nucleotides: TGTGCCAGCAGTTTAGAGGGGGGTCGGGAGACCCAGTACTTC.

A remark on this clonotype: A clone one base away is much larger, so this may be a read error. V is TRBV20-1 and J is TRBJ1-1; D gene uncertain. The CDR3 runs to 13 residues. CDR1 and CDR2 from the germline V gene are DFQATT and SNEGSKA (reference sequence). This CDR3 is CSARSRLNTVAFF. In DNA form, the CDR3 reads TGCAGTGCTAGGTCCAGGCTGAACACTGTAGCTTTCTTT.

There are many counts of this clonotype. The V call is TRBV11-2, the J call TRBJ2-5; D is unresolved. CDR1 is SGHAT and CDR2 is FQNNGV in the germline V gene. The CDR3 extends over 16 amino acids. V was trimmed by 5 bases and J by 0 bases, leaving 16 bases between them. The CDR3 DNA is TGTGCCAGCAGCCCCCCAGGTCACGGGTACCAAGAGACCCAGTACTTC. It specifies CASSPPGHGYQETQYF. The complete variable domain, with remaining parts taken from reference TRBV11-2 and TRBJ2-5, reads EAGVAQSPRYKIIEKRQSVAFWCNPISGHATLYWYQQILGQGPKLLIQFQNNGVVDDSQLPKDRFSAERLKGVDSTLKIQPAKLEDSAVYLCASSPPGHGYQETQYFGPGTRLLVL.

This clonotype was seen at least ten times. The V gene is TRBV27, the J gene TRBJ1-1; D perhaps matches TRBD1 (6 bases). The ends were cut back, 8 bases at V and 4 bases at J, with 14 bases in the middle. Germline CDR1 reads MNHEY; CDR2 reads SMNVEV (reference sequence). CDR3 length equals 13 residues. Here the CDR3 reads CASAWGAGTEAFF. The CDR3 DNA reads TGTGCCAGCGCCTGGGGGGCGGGCACTGAAGCTTTCTTT.

This clonotype has ten or more counts. This chain connects TRBV7-2 to TRBJ2-7; D is perhaps TRBD1 (6 bases). Trimming removed 4 bases at V and 1 base at J, with 8 bases between. The CDR3 has 13 residues. Germline CDR1 and CDR2: SGHTA and FQGNSA. The CDR3 nucleotides are TGTGCCAGCAGCTCTGGGACATCCTACGAGCAGTACTTC. Amino acid sequence: CASSSGTSYEQYF. The full variable domain, its missing parts supplied by reference TRBV7-2 and TRBJ2-7, is GAGVSQSPSNKVTEKGKDVELRCDPISGHTALYWYRQSLGQGLEFLIYFQGNSAPDKSGLPSDRFSAERTGGSVSTLTIQRTQQEDSAVYLCASSSGTSYEQYFGPGTRLTVT.

This clonotype was seen repeatedly, ten times or more. A read error may produce the germline difference seen at one junction end. This rearrangement joins TRBV5-4 to TRBJ2-7; D ambiguous. The germline V gene encodes CDR1 SGHNT and CDR2 YYREEE (reference sequence). CDR3 length: 12 amino acids. The CDR3 nucleotides read TGTGCCACCAGCTTGGTGGGTGGCGAGCAGTACTTC. It specifies CATSLVGGEQYF.

This clonotype was seen many times. The chain links TRBV6-5 to TRBJ2-2; no firm D call. The CDR3 is 14 amino acids. The germline CDR1 and CDR2 sequences are MNHEY and SVGAGI. Trimming took off 2 bases at V and 2 bases at J, with 6 bases between the two ends. CDR3: CASSYGLNTGELFF. DNA of the CDR3: TGTGCCAGCAGTTACGGGCTTAACACCGGGGAGCTGTTTTTT.

This clonotype appeared many times. The gene calls are TRBV9 and TRBJ1-1; D ambiguous. Germline loops: CDR1 SGDLS, CDR2 YYNGEE. Trimming stripped 3 bases from V and 5 bases from J, with 11 bases between. The CDR3 spans 13 residues. Written as DNA, the CDR3 is TGTGCCAGCAGCGCGGGTGTAGGGACTGAAGCTTTCTTT. This gives the protein CASSAGVGTEAFF.